The 22 T cell receptor beta chains reported below all come from one sample, sequenced in a study of cytomegalovirus exposure and HLA in healthy donors. 13 Jbeta primers and 60 Vbeta primers were used for the PCR. Assay: immunoSEQ multiplex PCR; the TCRdb copy retains only in-frame clones and omits some. This table holds 90,000 or so clones, around 76% found once. The specimen sequenced was PBMCs. The receptor set was obtained from a man aged 30-40 years in good health and CMV-seropositive.

The chain has TRBV5-4 and TRBJ2-3; 8 nucleotides agree with TRBD2. J lost 7 bases, V lost 0 bases, and 10 bases had no gene match. The CDR3 spans 16 residues. Germline V gene lookup returns CDR1 SGHNT and CDR2 YYREEE (reference sequence). The CDR3 loop reads CASSLGSSGASNTQYF. The DNA for the CDR3 is TGTGCCAGCAGCTTGGGGAGTAGCGGGGCTTCTAATACGCAGTATTTT.

CDR3 DNA sequence: TGCGCCAGCAGCTTGGCTCCCGGGGGGGCCAATGAGCAGTTCTTC. This translates into CASSLAPGGANEQFF. The chain uses TRBV5-1 and TRBJ2-1, with TRBD2 identical over 8 bases. Germline assignment: CDR1 SGHRS and CDR2 YFSETQ. V shed 0 bases, J shed 6 bases, and the junction held 5 bases outside the gene matches. The length of the CDR3 is 15 residues. Looking up the rest from reference TRBV5-1 and TRBJ2-1 gives the full variable domain: KAGVTQTPRYLIKTRGQQVTLSCSPISGHRSVSWYQQTPGQGLQFLFEYFSETQRNKGNFPGRFSGRQFSNSRSEMNVSTLELGDSALYLCASSLAPGGANEQFFGPGTRLTVL.

This chain connects TRBV28 to TRBJ1-2; 8 positions match TRBD1. Germline trimming cut 6 bases from V and 4 bases from J; bases unmatched to any gene: 7. CDR1 and CDR2 (germline): MDHEN, SYDVKM. The CDR3 contains 14 residues. The CDR3 region is CASRVTGASYGYTF. The CDR3, as DNA: TGTGCCAGCAGAGTGACAGGGGCGAGCTATGGCTACACCTTC.

The table lists this clone with a count of one. The V call is TRBV9, the J call TRBJ1-3, with D possibly being TRBD1 (6 bases). There are 15 residues in the CDR3. Trimming took 4 bases from V and 4 from J, leaving 15 bases between them. Looked up from germline, CDR1 is SGDLS and CDR2 is YYNGEE. CDR3 amino acids: CASSPSPGTGNTIYF. The CDR3 region has the DNA TGTGCCAGCAGCCCATCCCCTGGGACAGGAAACACCATATATTTT.

The chain combines TRBV28 with TRBJ1-1; D remains unclear. From germline, CDR1 is MDHEN and CDR2 SYDVKM. The CDR3 length is 14 residues. With 2 bases removed from V and 1 base from J, the gap between germline ends came to 8 bases. The DNA for the CDR3 is TGTGCCAGCAGTTTACCTGGCTGGAACACTGAAGCTTTCTTT. Protein product: CASSLPGWNTEAFF. The full variable domain, with the rest looked up from reference TRBV28 and TRBJ1-1, is DVKVTQSSRYLVKRTGEKVFLECVQDMDHENMFWYRQDPGLGLRLIYFSYDVKMKEKGDIPEGYSVSREKKERFSLILESASTNQTSMYLCASSLPGWNTEAFFGQGTRLTVV.

The sample holds a few counts of this clone. The chain combines TRBV6-5 with TRBJ1-1, with 7 bases fitting TRBD1. The CDR3 has 16 residues. Germline-derived CDR1 and CDR2 are MNHEY and SVGAGI. V lost 2 bases, J lost 4 bases, and 10 bases stayed unmatched. The CDR3 sequence is CASSYGFGTGATEAFF. The CDR3 bases are TGTGCCAGCAGTTACGGGTTTGGAACAGGGGCCACTGAAGCTTTCTTT.

This sequence joins TRBV5-1 and TRBJ1-1, with 8 nucleotides matching TRBD1. Per the germline V gene, CDR1 is SGHRS and CDR2 is YFSETQ. The CDR3 has 15 residues. The V segment lost 3 bases and the J segment 5 bases; nucleotides outside the gene matches: 9. Here the CDR3 reads CASSSNGQGGTEAFF. The CDR3 DNA follows: TGCGCCAGCAGCTCAAACGGACAGGGAGGGACTGAAGCTTTCTTT.

This chain uses TRBV5-1 with TRBJ1-2; 9 positions agree with TRBD1. V was clipped by 4 bases and J by 6 bases; unmatched bases: 4. The CDR3 has 13 residues. Germline V gene data show CDR1 as SGHRS and CDR2 as YFSETQ. CDR3: CASSPTGGHGYTF. The CDR3 region has the DNA TGCGCCAGCAGCCCAACAGGGGGCCATGGCTACACCTTC.

The gene calls are TRBV5-1 and TRBJ2-5, with 7 bases aligning to TRBD1. Germline assignment: CDR1 SGHRS and CDR2 YFSETQ. There are 16 residues in the CDR3. The ends lost 1 base at V and 3 bases at J; junction bases unmatched: 9. The CDR3 nucleotides are TGCGCCAGCAGCTTGTTCCCGAGCACAGGGGAAGAGACCCAGTACTTC. This encodes CASSLFPSTGEETQYF.

The chain has TRBV2 and TRBJ2-7, with TRBD1 identical over 10 bases. This CDR3 has 14 residues. The germline V gene has CDR1 SNHLY and CDR2 FYNNEI. Trimming cost V 4 bases and J 5 bases; bases outside gene matches: 5. CDR3 sequence: CASSGDRGSHEQYF. In DNA form, the CDR3 reads TGTGCCAGCAGTGGGGACAGGGGTAGCCACGAGCAGTACTTC.

The chain employs TRBV7-9 and TRBJ2-5; 10 nucleotides match TRBD1. The J call may be in error: the DNA end matches TRBJ2-7 better. Per the germline V gene, CDR1 is SEHNR and CDR2 is FQNEAQ (reference sequence). This CDR3 is 15 amino acids long. This chain's CDR3 is CASSHRTGGAYEQYF. CDR3 DNA sequence: TGTGCCAGCAGCCACCGGACAGGGGGAGCCTACGAGCAGTACTTC.

The V gene is TRBV7-8, the J gene TRBJ1-1; maybe TRBD1 (6 bases). V shed 1 base and J shed 4 bases, with 13 bases lying between them. Looked up from germline, CDR1 is SGHVS and CDR2 is FQNEAQ. There are 15 residues in the CDR3. Written as DNA, the CDR3 is TGTGCCAGCAGCTTAGAGGGGGAGGGAGGCACTGAAGCTTTCTTT. Residues: CASSLEGEGGTEAFF.

This chain links TRBV11-1 with TRBJ2-7; TRBD2 matches at 14 bases. The trim removed 5 bases at V and 3 bases at J, leaving 6 bases unmatched. CDR1 and CDR2 (germline): SGHAT, FQDESV (reference sequence). The CDR3 sequence is 16 residues long. This chain's CDR3 is CASSPGLAGVVYEQYF. The CDR3 region has the DNA TGTGCCAGCAGCCCGGGACTAGCGGGGGTGGTCTACGAGCAGTACTTC.

This clone was found once. The V gene is TRBV11-2, the J gene TRBJ1-1; D not resolved. The CDR3 runs 13 residues. V was shortened by 5 bases and J by 0 bases, with 7 bases between the two germline ends. CDR1 is SGHAT and CDR2 is FQNNGV in the germline V gene. CDR3 nucleotide sequence: TGTGCCAGCAGCCTTACAGTGAACACTGAAGCTTTCTTT. Amino acid sequence: CASSLTVNTEAFF.

The chain couples TRBV2 to TRBJ2-3, with D tentatively TRBD1 (6 bases). Between the trimmed V and J ends, which lost 6 bases and 6 bases, there was a span of 16 bases. The CDR3 has 14 residues. Germline loops: CDR1 SNHLY, CDR2 FYNNEI. CDR3 coding DNA: TGTGCCAGCAGGTTACAGGGAAGCTCTGATACGCAGTATTTT. This codes for CASRLQGSSDTQYF.

On this clone: The identical CDR3 is also encoded by other nucleotide sequences in the sample. V is TRBV7-2 and J is TRBJ2-1; 8 bases line up with TRBD2. The CDR3 consists of 15 residues. The V segment lost 1 base and the J segment 7 bases; nucleotides outside the gene matches: 6. From germline, CDR1 is SGHTA and CDR2 FQGNSA. The chain's CDR3 is CASSLVRGGGNEQFF. CDR3 nucleotide sequence: TGTGCCAGCAGCTTAGTACGGGGGGGAGGGAATGAGCAGTTCTTC.

In DNA form, the CDR3 reads TGTGCCAGCAGCCAAGGACAGGTCTATGGCTACACCTTC. Translating it yields CASSQGQVYGYTF. V usage is TRBV14 and J usage is TRBJ1-2, with a weak D call TRBD1 (6 bases). V gave up 1 base and J gave up 4 bases, with 7 bases separating them. The CDR3 sequence is 13 residues long. Germline CDR1 and CDR2: SGHDN and FVKESK.

The chain is built from TRBV7-9 and TRBJ2-3, with D tentatively TRBD1 (5 bases). Germline CDR1 is SEHNR and CDR2 is FQNEAQ (reference sequence). The CDR3 runs to 15 residues. Trimming cost V 6 bases and J 5 bases, with 18 bases left between them. CDR3 sequence (DNA): TGTGCCAGCAGAACTAACAGGCCAATCGGAGATACGCAGTATTTT. This translates into CASRTNRPIGDTQYF. Drawing the rest from reference TRBV7-9 and TRBJ2-3, the complete variable domain is DTGVSQNPRHKITKRGQNVTFRCDPISEHNRLYWYRQTLGQGPEFLTYFQNEAQLEKSRLLSDRFSAERPKGSFSTLEIQRTEQGDSAMYLCASRTNRPIGDTQYFGPGTRLTVL.

Here the CDR3 reads CASSQERGRDTDTQYF. DNA for the CDR3: TGCGCCAGCAGCCAAGAGCGGGGCAGAGACACAGATACGCAGTATTTT. V is TRBV4-1 and J is TRBJ2-3; D is possibly TRBD2 (6 bases). Trimming stripped 0 bases from V and 2 bases from J, with 12 bases between. The germline gives CDR1 MGHRA, CDR2 YSYEKL. CDR3 length: 16 amino acids.

The genes are TRBV28 and TRBJ2-4; D remains unclear. The length of the CDR3 is 14 residues. V was trimmed by 7 bases and J by 0 bases, leaving 10 bases between them. Germline V gene sequence: CDR1 MDHEN, CDR2 SYDVKM. DNA of the CDR3: TGTGCCAGCACGTTTGCACTAGCCAAAAACATTCAGTACTTC. It yields the protein CASTFALAKNIQYF.

The rearrangement links TRBV2 to TRBJ1-3; 8 bases match TRBD1. J gave up 2 bases and V 5 bases, and 5 bases lay outside the gene matches. Per the germline V gene, CDR1 is SNHLY and CDR2 is FYNNEI. The CDR3 spans 15 residues. CDR3 amino acids: CASSPDRGAGNTIYF. The CDR3 nucleotides read TGTGCCAGCAGTCCCGACAGGGGCGCTGGAAACACCATATATTTT.

The chain couples TRBV27 to TRBJ2-5, with D tentatively TRBD1 (7 bases). Between the trimmed V and J ends, which lost 0 bases and 7 bases, there was a span of 12 bases. The V gene's germline CDR1 is MNHEY and CDR2 SMNVEV (reference sequence). The CDR3 spans 14 residues. For the CDR3, the DNA is TGTGCCAGCAGTTTATCCGGGACAGCGGGGACCCAGTACTTC. It encodes CASSLSGTAGTQYF.